The source of this T cell receptor beta chain is a study of blood T cell repertoires in COVID-19. Whole-study context: COVID-19 samples collected from the United States, Italy and Spain covered acute and convalescent phases. The cDNA or gDNA used as material had been derived from T cells, B-cell-depleted T cells, or PBMCs.

The junction had 7 bases not matched to a gene; V was cut back by 3 bases and J by 1 base. Looked up from germline, CDR1 is SGHAT and CDR2 is FQNNGV. The CDR3 extends over 18 amino acids. Original processing notes: By means of reference gene primer amplification, nucleated cell counts were estimated. The method was immunoSEQ multiplex PCR; TCRdb's version includes in-frame clones alone and lacks a portion of them. The V and J calls and clone size are taken from that table; D and trimming were inferred from the DNA. The repertoire holds about 140,000 clones, with about 79% as singletons. The source is a man aged 60 to 75 with active or convalescent COVID-19. The chain joins TRBV11-2 to TRBJ2-3, with 13 bases lining up with TRBD2. What was sequenced was peripheral blood. The CDR3 sequence: CASSFGTSGAGGTDTQYF. CDR3 sequence (DNA): TGTGCCAGCAGCTTTGGGACTAGCGGGGCGGGGGGCACAGATACGCAGTATTTT.